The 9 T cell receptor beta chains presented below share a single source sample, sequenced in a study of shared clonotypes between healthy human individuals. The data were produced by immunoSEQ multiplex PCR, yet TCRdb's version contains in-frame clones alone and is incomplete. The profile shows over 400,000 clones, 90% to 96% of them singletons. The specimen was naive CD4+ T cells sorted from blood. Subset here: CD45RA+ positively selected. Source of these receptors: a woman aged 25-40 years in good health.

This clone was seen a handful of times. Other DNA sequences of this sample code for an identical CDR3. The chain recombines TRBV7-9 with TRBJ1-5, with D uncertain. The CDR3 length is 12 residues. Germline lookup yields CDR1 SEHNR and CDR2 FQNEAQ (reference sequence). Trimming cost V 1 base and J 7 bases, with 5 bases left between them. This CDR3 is CASSLVGQPQHF. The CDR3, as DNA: TGTGCCAGCAGCTTAGTAGGGCAGCCCCAGCATTTT.

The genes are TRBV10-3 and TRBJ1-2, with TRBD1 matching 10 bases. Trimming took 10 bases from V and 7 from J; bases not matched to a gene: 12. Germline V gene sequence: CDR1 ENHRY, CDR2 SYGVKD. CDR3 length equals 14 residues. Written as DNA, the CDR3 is TGTGCCAGCACCGGGACAGGGGTACGCGGTGGCTACACCTTC. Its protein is CASTGTGVRGGYTF.

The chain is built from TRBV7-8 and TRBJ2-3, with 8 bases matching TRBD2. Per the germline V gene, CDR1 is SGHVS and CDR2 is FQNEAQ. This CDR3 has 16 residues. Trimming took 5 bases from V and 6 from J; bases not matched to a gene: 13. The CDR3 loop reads CASSPLRLANWDTQYF. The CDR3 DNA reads TGTGCCAGCAGCCCCCTCCGACTAGCGAATTGGGATACGCAGTATTTT.

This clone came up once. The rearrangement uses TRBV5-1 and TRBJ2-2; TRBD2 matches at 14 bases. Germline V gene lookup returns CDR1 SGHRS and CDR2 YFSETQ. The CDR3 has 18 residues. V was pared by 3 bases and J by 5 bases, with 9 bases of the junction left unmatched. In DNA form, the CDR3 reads TGCGCCAGCAGCTCGATGGGACTAGCGGGAGCTGATACCGGGGAGCTGTTTTTT. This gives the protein CASSSMGLAGADTGELFF.

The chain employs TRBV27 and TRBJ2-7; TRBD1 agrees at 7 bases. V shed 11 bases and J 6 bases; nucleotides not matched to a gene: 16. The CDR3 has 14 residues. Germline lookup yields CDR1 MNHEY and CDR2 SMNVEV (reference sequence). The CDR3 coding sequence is TGTGCCCATGATAGCGACAGGGTGGTATGCGAGCAGTACTTC. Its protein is CAHDSDRVVCEQYF.

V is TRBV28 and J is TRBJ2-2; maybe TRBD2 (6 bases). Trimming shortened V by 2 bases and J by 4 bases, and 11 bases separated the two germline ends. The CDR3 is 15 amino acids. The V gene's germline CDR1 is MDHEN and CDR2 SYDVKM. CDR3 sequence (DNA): TGTGCCAGCAGTTTAACCGGGACTTCCACCGGGGAGCTGTTTTTT. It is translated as CASSLTGTSTGELFF.

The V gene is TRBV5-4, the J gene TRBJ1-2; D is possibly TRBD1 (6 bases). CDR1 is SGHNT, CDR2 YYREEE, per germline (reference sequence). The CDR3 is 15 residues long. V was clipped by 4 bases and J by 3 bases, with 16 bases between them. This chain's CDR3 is CASSPGQSDYYGYTF. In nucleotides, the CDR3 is TGTGCCAGCAGCCCCGGACAGTCGGATTACTATGGCTACACCTTC.

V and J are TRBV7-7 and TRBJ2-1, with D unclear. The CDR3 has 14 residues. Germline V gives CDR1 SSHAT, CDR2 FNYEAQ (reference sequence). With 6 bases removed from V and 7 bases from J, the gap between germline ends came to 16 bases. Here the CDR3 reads CASSPSGGSNEQFF. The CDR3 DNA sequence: TGTGCCAGCAGTCCTTCTGGTGGTTCTAATGAGCAGTTCTTC.

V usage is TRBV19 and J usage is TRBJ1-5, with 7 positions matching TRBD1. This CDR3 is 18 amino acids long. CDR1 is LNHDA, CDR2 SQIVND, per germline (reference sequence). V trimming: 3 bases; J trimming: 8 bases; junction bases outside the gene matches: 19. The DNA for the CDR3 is TGTGCCAGTAGTATGGGGTACCGAGACAGGGTCGCTGGGAAGCCCCAGCATTTT. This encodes CASSMGYRDRVAGKPQHF.